The entry below gives a single TCR beta chain sequence along with its context. Random hexamers were used to reverse transcribe the RNA input (about 0.5 to 1 ug). Amplification of TCR beta CDR3 by immunoSEQ multiplex PCR spanned 54 Vbeta and 13 Jbeta. TCRdb reprocessed the immunoSEQ multiplex PCR reads via MiXCR and lists one record per CDR3 protein. There are about 140,000 distinct CDR3 sequences in the sample; approximately 95% occur only once, and approximately 0.13% lies in the top ten. The T cells that were sequenced for TCR beta were CD8+ and CD4+ cells from blood. While CD8+ and CD4+ T cells were isolated negatively, TEMRA cells were enriched by FACS. These data originate in a study of CD8 T cells in Susac syndrome. Trimming removed 6 bases at V and 7 bases at J, with 13 bases between. This CDR3 is built from 13 residues. The germline CDR1 and CDR2 sequences are LNHNV and YYDKDF (reference sequence).

The clonotype originates from a human donor with Susac syndrome. The material sequenced was CD4+ T cells from PBMCs. The chain recombines TRBV15 with TRBJ1-5, with D possibly being TRBD1 (5 bases). CDR3 nucleotides: TGTGCCACCAGTGGGAAGGGGAACCAGCCCCAGCATTTT. Its translation: CATSGKGNQPQHF.